A selection of T cell receptor beta chains follows, all from one sample in a study of blood T cell repertoires in COVID-19. Some clones are missing from TCRdb's copy, which holds only in-frame ones; the method was immunoSEQ multiplex PCR. The table includes around 91,000 clones, around 85% detected once. Source material: peripheral blood. The source is a human donor in a cohort sampled during active COVID-19. CDR3s include the opening cysteine and the closing phenylalanine or tryptophan. A D gene is named only where the DNA matches it firmly. Clone size is not always given. Where it is, it says once, few, many or a class for expanded clones.

j_gene: TRBJ1-1; v_gene: TRBV18; abundance: NA; d_gene: NA; CDR3aa: CASSPGQGSRTEAFF; CDR3nt: TGTGCCAGCTCACCAGGCCAGGGTAGTAGGACTGAAGCTTTCTTT
j_gene: TRBJ2-3; v_gene: TRBV7-9; abundance: NA; d_gene: TRBD1; CDR3aa: CASSLRDRVLTDTQYF; CDR3nt: TGTGCCAGCAGCCTCCGGGACAGGGTTTTGACAGATACGCAGTATTTT
j_gene: TRBJ2-5; v_gene: TRBV9; abundance: NA; d_gene: NA; CDR3aa: CASSVVGGRETQYF; CDR3nt: TGTGCCAGCAGCGTAGTCGGTGGGAGGGAGACCCAGTACTTC
j_gene: TRBJ2-7; v_gene: TRBV30; abundance: few; d_gene: NA; CDR3aa: CAWRSGGSPYEQYF; CDR3nt: TGTGCCTGGAGGTCCGGGGGATCACCCTACGAGCAGTACTTC
j_gene: TRBJ2-6; v_gene: TRBV6-4; abundance: NA; d_gene: NA; CDR3aa: CASTTGPGANVLTF; CDR3nt: TGTGCCAGCACCACGGGTCCCGGGGCCAACGTCCTGACTTTC
j_gene: TRBJ1-1; v_gene: TRBV12-3/TRBV12-4; abundance: few; d_gene: NA; CDR3aa: CASSLSLEAFF; CDR3nt: TGTGCCAGCAGTCTTTCTTTGGAAGCTTTCTTT
j_gene: TRBJ2-3; v_gene: TRBV3-1/TRBV3-2; abundance: NA; d_gene: NA; CDR3aa: CASSQVLASDTQYF; CDR3nt: TGTGCCAGCAGCCAAGTCCTAGCATCAGATACGCAGTATTTT
j_gene: TRBJ2-3; v_gene: TRBV10-3; abundance: NA; d_gene: NA; CDR3aa: CAISNTDTQYF; CDR3nt: TGTGCCATCAGCAACACAGATACGCAGTATTTT
j_gene: TRBJ2-5; v_gene: TRBV29-1; abundance: NA; d_gene: NA; CDR3aa: CSVLFRGETQYF; CDR3nt: TGCAGCGTATTATTTCGCGGCGAGACCCAGTACTTC
j_gene: TRBJ2-5; v_gene: TRBV5-6; abundance: NA; d_gene: NA; CDR3aa: CASTTILQGYGETQYF; CDR3nt: TGTGCCAGCACCACCATTCTTCAGGGTTATGGGGAGACCCAGTACTTC
j_gene: TRBJ1-2; v_gene: TRBV27; abundance: NA; d_gene: NA; CDR3aa: CASSFGGLGGGYGYTF; CDR3nt: TGTGCCAGCAGTTTCGGGGGGCTCGGGGGTGGCTATGGCTACACCTTC
j_gene: TRBJ2-1; v_gene: TRBV9; abundance: NA; d_gene: NA; CDR3aa: CASEASSYNEQFF; CDR3nt: TGTGCCAGTGAGGCCAGTTCCTACAATGAGCAGTTCTTC
j_gene: TRBJ2-5; v_gene: TRBV6-1; abundance: NA; d_gene: NA; CDR3aa: CASSEWGGAWETQYF; CDR3nt: TGTGCCAGCAGTGAATGGGGGGGGGCGTGGGAGACCCAGTACTTC
j_gene: TRBJ1-5; v_gene: TRBV7-2; abundance: once; d_gene: TRBD1; CDR3aa: CASSPRQGVLSQPQHF; CDR3nt: TGTGCCAGCAGCCCTCGACAGGGGGTTTTAAGTCAGCCCCAGCATTTT
j_gene: TRBJ2-3; v_gene: TRBV16; abundance: NA; d_gene: TRBD2; CDR3aa: CASSQSIIAGGQYF; CDR3nt: TGTGCCAGCAGCCAATCGATTATAGCGGGGGGCCAGTATTTT